A single sample is the source of the 11 T cell receptor beta chains below, sequenced in a study of blood T cell repertoires in COVID-19. Assay: immunoSEQ multiplex PCR; the TCRdb copy retains only in-frame clones and omits some. The sample records tens of thousands of clones, about 85% being singletons. The source material was peripheral blood. The receptors were gathered from a man aged 55 to 70 with active or convalescent COVID-19.

The CDR3 DNA reads as TGTGCCACCAGTGATCCGAGCGGGAGGGCGGGAGAGACCCAGTACTTC. Translation gives CATSDPSGRAGETQYF. V usage is TRBV24-1 and J usage is TRBJ2-5, with 10 bases fitting TRBD2. Germline CDR1 is KGHDR and CDR2 is SFDVKD. V lost 3 bases to trimming and J lost 4 bases; unmatched junction nucleotides: 7. The CDR3 has 16 amino acids.

V and J are TRBV19 and TRBJ2-2; a weak D match, TRBD1 (6 bases). The CDR3 has 13 residues. Germline V gene data show CDR1 as LNHDA and CDR2 as SQIVND (reference sequence). The V and J ends lost 6 bases and 4 bases respectively, with 9 bases between them. The CDR3 region has the DNA TGTGCCAGTAGCACCAGGGGCACCGGGGAGCTGTTTTTT. Translation gives CASSTRGTGELFF.

The chain recombines TRBV6-6 with TRBJ2-1; tentatively, D is TRBD1 (5 bases). Germline CDR1 reads MNHNY; CDR2 reads SVGAGI (reference sequence). V was shortened by 6 bases and J by 4 bases, with 13 bases between the two germline ends. The CDR3 has 14 amino acids. In DNA, the CDR3 is TGTGCCAGCAGAAACTTGGACACTTACAATGAGCAGTTCTTC. It codes for CASRNLDTYNEQFF.

This rearrangement joins TRBV5-6 to TRBJ2-3, with TRBD2 as a possible D gene (6 bases). The CDR3 is 15 residues long. The germline V gene has CDR1 SGHDT and CDR2 YYEEEE. The V end was cut by 2 bases, the J end by 3 bases, with 13 bases between. As DNA, the CDR3 is TGTGCCAGCAGCTTAACCAGAGGAGGGACAGATACGCAGTATTTT. This sequence encodes CASSLTRGGTDTQYF.

V is TRBV10-3 and J is TRBJ1-2, with a possible D match to TRBD1 (6 bases). The CDR3 runs 11 residues. V lost 10 bases and J lost 13, with 19 bases in between. Germline V gene sequence: CDR1 ENHRY, CDR2 SYGVKD. Here the CDR3 DNA reads TGTGCCACCCGGGACAAGGGGCAGGTCACCTTC. Its protein product is CATRDKGQVTF.

This clone appeared once. The rearrangement links TRBV4-3 to TRBJ1-2; D may be TRBD1 (5 bases). V lost 0 bases and J lost 3, with 11 bases in between. Germline V CDR1 and CDR2: LGHNA, YSLEER. This CDR3 spans 15 amino acids. Here the CDR3 DNA reads TGCGCCAGCAGCCAAGAGTGGGGCAGGGACTATGGCTACACCTTC. Translating gives CASSQEWGRDYGYTF.

V gene TRBV6-1 combines with J gene TRBJ2-4; 11 positions match TRBD1. V shed 1 base and J 7 bases; nucleotides not matched to a gene: 3. From germline, CDR1 is MNHNS and CDR2 SASEGT. The CDR3 totals 15 residues. The CDR3 reads CASSEVGQGVNIQYF. The CDR3 bases are TGTGCCAGCAGTGAAGTGGGACAGGGGGTCAACATTCAGTACTTC.

The sample holds a few counts of this clone. The chain has TRBV27 and TRBJ2-2; a weak D match, TRBD1 (6 bases). V gave up 8 bases and J gave up 0 bases, with 10 bases separating them. Germline V gene lookup returns CDR1 MNHEY and CDR2 SMNVEV (reference sequence). The CDR3 consists of 14 residues. The CDR3 protein is CASQWTANTGELFF. DNA of the CDR3: TGTGCCAGCCAATGGACAGCGAACACCGGGGAGCTGTTTTTT.

This rearrangement joins TRBV6-1 to TRBJ2-1, with D hard to call. V gave up 2 bases and J gave up 10 bases, with 6 bases separating them. From germline, CDR1 is MNHNS and CDR2 SASEGT. This CDR3 spans 11 amino acids. Here the CDR3 DNA reads TGTGCCAGCAGTGAACCTAGGGAGCAGTTCTTC. Translation: CASSEPREQFF.

V is TRBV5-4 and J is TRBJ1-3, with 8 bases fitting TRBD1. J lost 0 bases, V lost 4 bases, and 6 bases had no gene match. CDR3 length: 16 amino acids. Germline V lookup: CDR1 SGHNT, CDR2 YYREEE (reference sequence). This CDR3 is CASSRGQERSGNTIYF. In nucleotides, the CDR3 is TGTGCCAGCAGCAGGGGACAGGAGCGCTCTGGAAACACCATATATTTT.

The V call is TRBV2, the J call TRBJ1-3, with 7 positions matching TRBD1. Per the germline V gene, CDR1 is SNHLY and CDR2 is FYNNEI. V gave up 3 bases and J gave up 2 bases; unmatched junction bases: 4. The CDR3 has 15 residues. The CDR3 coding sequence is TGTGCCAGCAGTGAGGGACAGCTAGCTGGAAACACCATATATTTT. Its protein product is CASSEGQLAGNTIYF.